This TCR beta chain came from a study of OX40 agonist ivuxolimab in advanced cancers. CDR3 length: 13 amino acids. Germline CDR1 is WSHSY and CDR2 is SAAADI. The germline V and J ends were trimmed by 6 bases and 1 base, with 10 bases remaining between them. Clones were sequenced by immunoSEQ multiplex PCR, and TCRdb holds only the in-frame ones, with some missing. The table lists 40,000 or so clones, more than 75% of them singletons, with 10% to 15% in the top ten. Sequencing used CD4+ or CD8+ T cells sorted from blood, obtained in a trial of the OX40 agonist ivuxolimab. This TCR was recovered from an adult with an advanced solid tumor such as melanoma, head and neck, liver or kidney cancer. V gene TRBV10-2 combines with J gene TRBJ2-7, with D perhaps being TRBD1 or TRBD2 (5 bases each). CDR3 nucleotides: TGCGCCAGCAGATGGGACGCGTCCTACGAGCAGTACTTC. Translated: CASRWDASYEQYF.